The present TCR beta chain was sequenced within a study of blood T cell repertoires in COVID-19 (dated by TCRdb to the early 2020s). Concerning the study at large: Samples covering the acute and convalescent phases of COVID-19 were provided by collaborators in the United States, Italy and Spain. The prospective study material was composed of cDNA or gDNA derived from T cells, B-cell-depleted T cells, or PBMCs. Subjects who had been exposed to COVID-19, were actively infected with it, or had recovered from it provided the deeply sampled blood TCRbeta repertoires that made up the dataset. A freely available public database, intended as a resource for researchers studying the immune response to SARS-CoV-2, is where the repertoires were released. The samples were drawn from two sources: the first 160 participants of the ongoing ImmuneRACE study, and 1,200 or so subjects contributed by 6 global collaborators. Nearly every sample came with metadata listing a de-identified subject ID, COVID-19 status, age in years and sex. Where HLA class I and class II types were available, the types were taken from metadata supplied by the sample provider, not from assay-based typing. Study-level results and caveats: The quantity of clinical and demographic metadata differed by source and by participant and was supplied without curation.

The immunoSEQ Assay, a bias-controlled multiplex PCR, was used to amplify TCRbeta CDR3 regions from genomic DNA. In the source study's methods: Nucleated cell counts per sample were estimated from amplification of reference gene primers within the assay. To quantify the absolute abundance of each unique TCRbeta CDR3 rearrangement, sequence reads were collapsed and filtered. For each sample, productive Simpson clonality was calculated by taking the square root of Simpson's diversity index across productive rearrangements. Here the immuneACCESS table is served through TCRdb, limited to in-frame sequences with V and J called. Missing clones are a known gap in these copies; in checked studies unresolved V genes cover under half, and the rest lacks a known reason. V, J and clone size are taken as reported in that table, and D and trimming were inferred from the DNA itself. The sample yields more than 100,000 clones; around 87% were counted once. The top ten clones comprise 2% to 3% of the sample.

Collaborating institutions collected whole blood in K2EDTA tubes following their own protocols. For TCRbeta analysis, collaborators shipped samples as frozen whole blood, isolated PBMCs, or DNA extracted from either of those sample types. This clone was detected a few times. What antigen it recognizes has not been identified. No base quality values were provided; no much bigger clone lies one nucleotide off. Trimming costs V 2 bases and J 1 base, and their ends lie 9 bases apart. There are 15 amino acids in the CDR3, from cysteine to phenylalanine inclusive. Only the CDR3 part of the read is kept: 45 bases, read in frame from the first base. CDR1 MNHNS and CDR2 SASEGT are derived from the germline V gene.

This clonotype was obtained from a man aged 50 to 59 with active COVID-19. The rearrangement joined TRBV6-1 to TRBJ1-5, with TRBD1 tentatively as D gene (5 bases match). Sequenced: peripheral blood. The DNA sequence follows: TGTGCCAGCAGTGAATTGTACAGGAGCAATCAGCCCCAGCATTTT. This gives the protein CASSELYRSNQPQHF.